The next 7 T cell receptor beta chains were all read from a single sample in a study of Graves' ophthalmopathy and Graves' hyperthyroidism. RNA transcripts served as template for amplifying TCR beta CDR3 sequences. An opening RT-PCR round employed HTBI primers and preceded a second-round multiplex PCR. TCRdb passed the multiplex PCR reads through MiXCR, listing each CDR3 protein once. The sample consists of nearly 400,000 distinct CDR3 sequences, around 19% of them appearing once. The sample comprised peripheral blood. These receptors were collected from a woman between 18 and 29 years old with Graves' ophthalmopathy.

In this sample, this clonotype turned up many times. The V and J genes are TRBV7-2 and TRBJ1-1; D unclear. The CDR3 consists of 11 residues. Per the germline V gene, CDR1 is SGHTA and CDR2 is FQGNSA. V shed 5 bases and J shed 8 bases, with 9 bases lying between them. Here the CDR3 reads CASSVLREAFF. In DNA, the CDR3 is TGTGCCAGCAGCGTACTCAGGGAAGCTTTCTTT.

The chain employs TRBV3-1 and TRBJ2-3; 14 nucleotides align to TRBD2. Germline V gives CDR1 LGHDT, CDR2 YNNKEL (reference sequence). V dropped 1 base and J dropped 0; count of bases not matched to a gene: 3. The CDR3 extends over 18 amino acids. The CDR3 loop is CASSQGTSGRTSTDTQYF. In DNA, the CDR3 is TGTGCCAGCAGCCAAGGGACTAGCGGGAGGACCAGCACAGATACGCAGTATTTT.

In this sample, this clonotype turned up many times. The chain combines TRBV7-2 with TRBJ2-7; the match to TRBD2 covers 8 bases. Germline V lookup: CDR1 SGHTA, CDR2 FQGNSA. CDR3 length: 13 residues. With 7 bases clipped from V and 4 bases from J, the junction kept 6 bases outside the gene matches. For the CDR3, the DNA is TGTGCCAGCATCTCGGGGGGGTCTTACGAGCAGTACTTC. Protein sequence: CASISGGSYEQYF. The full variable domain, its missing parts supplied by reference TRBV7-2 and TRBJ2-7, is GAGVSQSPSNKVTEKGKDVELRCDPISGHTALYWYRQSLGQGLEFLIYFQGNSAPDKSGLPSDRFSAERTGGSVSTLTIQRTQQEDSAVYLCASISGGSYEQYFGPGTRLTVT.

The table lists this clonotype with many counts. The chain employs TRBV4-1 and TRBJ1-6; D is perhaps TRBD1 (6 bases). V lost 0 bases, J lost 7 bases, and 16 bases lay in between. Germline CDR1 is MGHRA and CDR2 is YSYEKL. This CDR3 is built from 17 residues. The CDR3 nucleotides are TGCGCCAGCAGCCAAGAGGGGTTTGGGGGGGGCAATTCACCCCTCCACTTT. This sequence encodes CASSQEGFGGGNSPLHF.

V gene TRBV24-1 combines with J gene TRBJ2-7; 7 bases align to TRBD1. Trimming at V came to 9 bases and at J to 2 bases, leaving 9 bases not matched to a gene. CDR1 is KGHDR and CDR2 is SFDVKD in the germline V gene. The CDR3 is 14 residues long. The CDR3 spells CATPLDRDPYEQYF. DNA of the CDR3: TGTGCCACCCCACTTGACAGGGACCCCTACGAGCAGTACTTC.

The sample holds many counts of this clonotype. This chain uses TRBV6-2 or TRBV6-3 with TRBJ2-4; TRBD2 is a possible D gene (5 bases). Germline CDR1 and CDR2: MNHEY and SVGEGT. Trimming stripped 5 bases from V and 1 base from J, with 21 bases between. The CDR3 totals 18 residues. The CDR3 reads CASSPLASTGFAKNIQYF. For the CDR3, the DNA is TGTGCCAGCAGTCCCCTGGCTAGCACGGGTTTTGCCAAAAACATTCAGTACTTC.

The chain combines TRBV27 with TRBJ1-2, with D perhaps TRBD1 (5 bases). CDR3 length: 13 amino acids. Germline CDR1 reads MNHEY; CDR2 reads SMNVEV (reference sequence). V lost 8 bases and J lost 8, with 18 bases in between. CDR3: CASGGGGSWGYTF. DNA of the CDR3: TGTGCCAGCGGTGGCGGGGGGAGCTGGGGCTACACCTTC.